These 21 T cell receptor beta chains were all obtained from the same sample, sequenced in a study of cytomegalovirus exposure and HLA in healthy donors. The PCR used 60 Vbeta and 13 Jbeta primers. Sequenced by immunoSEQ multiplex PCR; TCRdb stores in-frame clones only, minus some. Of approximately 200,000 clones detected, about 80% appear once; the ten largest clones hold around 1.9%. Sequencing was done on a sample of PBMCs. These receptors came from a woman aged 18-30 years in good health and CMV-seropositive.

The chain links TRBV28 to TRBJ2-7; 8 bases agree with TRBD1. This CDR3 comprises 16 residues. V dropped 5 bases and J dropped 4; count of bases not matched to a gene: 13. CDR1 is MDHEN, CDR2 SYDVKM, per germline. The CDR3 is CASSTGPWDRSYEQYV. The DNA of the CDR3 is TGTGCCAGCAGTACTGGGCCCTGGGACAGGAGTTACGAGCAGTACGTC.

In nucleotides, the CDR3 is TGTGCCAGCAGCTTGAGCGCAGGGTGGGAGACCCAGTACTTC. Its protein is CASSLSAGWETQYF. The chain couples TRBV5-4 to TRBJ2-5, with D perhaps matching TRBD1 (5 bases). V lost 1 base and J 5 bases, leaving 12 bases between the germline ends. The CDR3 length is 14 residues. The germline CDR1 and CDR2 sequences are SGHNT and YYREEE (reference sequence).

The V gene is TRBV6-1, the J gene TRBJ1-5; the D is unclear. The V gene's germline CDR1 is MNHNS and CDR2 SASEGT. Trimming cost V 0 bases and J 11 bases, with 17 bases left between them. The CDR3 is 15 residues long. The DNA for the CDR3 is TGTGCCAGCAGTGAAGCGCGGGCCAGTTTATCAGCCCAGCATTTT. Its protein is CASSEARASLSAQHF.

V gene TRBV6-1 combines with J gene TRBJ1-5; TRBD1 aligns across 7 bases. The length of the CDR3 is 14 residues. The junction had 9 bases not matched to a gene; V was cut back by 6 bases and J by 7 bases. From germline, CDR1 is MNHNS and CDR2 SASEGT. Here the CDR3 reads CASRQSGGGQPQHF. The CDR3 DNA reads TGTGCCAGCAGGCAGTCAGGGGGAGGCCAGCCCCAGCATTTT.

The V gene is TRBV7-9, the J gene TRBJ1-6; no clear D gene. Germline CDR1 and CDR2: SEHNR and FQNEAQ (reference sequence). Trimming took 5 bases from V and 8 from J, leaving 10 bases between them. CDR3 length equals 13 residues. The CDR3 loop reads CASSRTRDSPLHF. The CDR3 DNA sequence: TGTGCCAGCAGCAGGACGAGGGATTCACCCCTCCACTTT. The complete variable domain, with remaining parts taken from reference TRBV7-9 and TRBJ1-6, reads DTGVSQNPRHKITKRGQNVTFRCDPISEHNRLYWYRQTLGQGPEFLTYFQNEAQLEKSRLLSDRFSAERPKGSFSTLEIQRTEQGDSAMYLCASSRTRDSPLHFGNGTRLTVT.

Here the CDR3 DNA reads TGTGCCAGCAGCTTAGTTCTAGCGGGAGAGCAGTTCTTC. Translated, it gives CASSLVLAGEQFF. The chain joins TRBV7-6 to TRBJ2-1; 9 positions match TRBD2. Germline loops: CDR1 SGHVS, CDR2 FNYEAQ. The V gene end was trimmed by 1 base and the J gene end by 10 bases; junction bases not matched to a gene: 2. This CDR3 has 13 residues.

The V and J genes are TRBV11-2 and TRBJ1-2; TRBD1 aligns across 8 bases. The CDR3 is 17 residues long. The junction had 13 bases not matched to a gene; V was cut back by 5 bases and J by 2 bases. Germline V gives CDR1 SGHAT, CDR2 FQNNGV. CDR3 DNA: TGTGCCAGCAGCGCAGCGGCAGGGGGCGATCAGAACTATGGCTACACCTTC. Amino acid sequence: CASSAAAGGDQNYGYTF. Looking up the rest from reference TRBV11-2 and TRBJ1-2 gives the full variable domain: EAGVAQSPRYKIIEKRQSVAFWCNPISGHATLYWYQQILGQGPKLLIQFQNNGVVDDSQLPKDRFSAERLKGVDSTLKIQPAKLEDSAVYLCASSAAAGGDQNYGYTFGSGTRLTVV.

The chain links TRBV28 to TRBJ2-7; 7 bases fit TRBD1. The CDR3 extends over 16 amino acids. V shed 4 bases, J shed 2 bases, and the junction held 11 bases outside the gene matches. Germline V lookup: CDR1 MDHEN, CDR2 SYDVKM. The DNA of the CDR3 is TGTGCCAGCAGTTCGCCGAAGACAGGGTCGCCCTACGAGCAGTACTTC. Its translation is CASSSPKTGSPYEQYF. Supplemented by reference TRBV28 and TRBJ2-7, the full variable domain reads DVKVTQSSRYLVKRTGEKVFLECVQDMDHENMFWYRQDPGLGLRLIYFSYDVKMKEKGDIPEGYSVSREKKERFSLILESASTNQTSMYLCASSSPKTGSPYEQYFGPGTRLTVT.

The J gene is TRBJ2-4, the V gene TRBV15; D ambiguous. The CDR3 runs 18 residues. Germline V lookup: CDR1 LNHNV, CDR2 YYDKDF (reference sequence). V was trimmed by 3 bases and J by 1 base, leaving 19 bases between them. CDR3 bases: TGTGCCACCAGCAGCTCTTATTGGCGTGCGGAGGCCAAAAACATTCAGTACTTC. Its protein is CATSSSYWRAEAKNIQYF.

In this sample, this clone turned up a few times. The V gene is TRBV29-1, the J gene TRBJ1-2, with D possibly TRBD1 on 6 matching bases. Germline lookup yields CDR1 SQVTM and CDR2 ANQGSEA. This CDR3 region has 11 residues. The V gene lost 7 bases and the J gene lost 1 base, with 7 bases spanning the gap. The DNA for the CDR3 is TGCAGCGGCAGGGGTAACTATGGCTACACCTTC. It codes for CSGRGNYGYTF.

The chain couples TRBV11-2 to TRBJ2-7; 7 bases align to TRBD1. The CDR3 extends over 15 amino acids. Trimming took 2 bases from V and 5 from J; bases not matched to a gene: 9. Germline V lookup: CDR1 SGHAT, CDR2 FQNNGV. Here the CDR3 DNA reads TGTGCCAGCAGCTTAAACCCGCAGGGGGTCCACGAGCAGTACTTC. It yields the protein CASSLNPQGVHEQYF.

The chain couples TRBV20-1 to TRBJ1-1; no firm D call. V was clipped by 0 bases and J by 5 bases, with 4 bases between them. This CDR3 has 11 residues. In germline, CDR1 is DFQATT, CDR2 SNEGSKA (reference sequence). The CDR3 loop reads CSARDLTEAFF. The CDR3 DNA reads as TGCAGTGCTAGAGATCTGACTGAAGCTTTCTTT.

This chain connects TRBV9 to TRBJ1-4; no firm D call. V lost 2 bases and J lost 0, with 5 bases in between. Germline assignment: CDR1 SGDLS and CDR2 YYNGEE. The CDR3 has 14 amino acids. CDR3 sequence (DNA): TGTGCCAGCAGCGTCTTTGCAACTAATGAAAAACTGTTTTTT. It is translated as CASSVFATNEKLFF. Looking up the rest from reference TRBV9 and TRBJ1-4 gives the full variable domain: DSGVTQTPKHLITATGQRVTLRCSPRSGDLSVYWYQQSLDQGLQFLIQYYNGEERAKGNILERFSAQQFPDLHSELNLSSLELGDSALYFCASSVFATNEKLFFGSGTQLSVL.

The chain employs TRBV6-1 and TRBJ1-6; unclear D gene. The CDR3 is 14 amino acids. CDR1 MNHNS and CDR2 SASEGT come from the germline V gene. V lost 7 bases and J 7 bases, leaving 14 bases between the germline ends. CDR3 residues: CASTILTPNSPLHF. CDR3 coding DNA: TGTGCCAGCACGATCCTAACCCCCAATTCACCCCTCCACTTT.

This sequence joins TRBV15 and TRBJ2-3; 8 bases map to TRBD1. The germline V gene has CDR1 LNHNV and CDR2 YYDKDF (reference sequence). J gave up 1 base and V 1 base, and 4 bases lay outside the gene matches. The CDR3 runs to 16 residues. CDR3 sequence: CATSRGAGQGTDTQYF. The DNA for the CDR3 is TGTGCCACCAGCAGAGGGGCGGGACAGGGCACAGATACGCAGTATTTT. Complete variable domain (other parts from reference TRBV15 and TRBJ2-3): DAMVIQNPRYQVTQFGKPVTLSCSQTLNHNVMYWYQQKSSQAPKLLFHYYDKDFNNEADTPDNFQSRRPNTSFCFLDIRSPGLGDTAMYLCATSRGAGQGTDTQYFGPGTRLTVL.

Only a few counts were recorded for this clone. V and J are TRBV5-4 and TRBJ1-1, with 9 bases that match TRBD1. The CDR3 runs to 17 residues. After removal of 7 bases from V and 0 bases from J, the junction contained 13 bases not matched to a gene. Germline V lookup: CDR1 SGHNT, CDR2 YYREEE (reference sequence). The CDR3 sequence: CASDPGQGIAMNTEAFF. The DNA of the CDR3 is TGTGCCAGCGATCCGGGACAGGGAATCGCTATGAACACTGAAGCTTTCTTT.

The chain uses TRBV5-1 and TRBJ2-7; 11 bases fit TRBD1. CDR1 SGHRS and CDR2 YFSETQ come from the germline V gene. This CDR3 comprises 14 residues. V shed 4 bases and J 7 bases; nucleotides not matched to a gene: 7. The CDR3 spells CASSRGQGEREQYF. In DNA, the CDR3 is TGCGCCAGCAGCAGGGGACAGGGGGAACGGGAGCAGTACTTC.

This clone has just one count. The same CDR3 arises from other DNA sequences in this sample as well. This rearrangement joins TRBV28 to TRBJ1-5, with D perhaps TRBD1 (6 bases). V gave up 0 bases and J gave up 1 base, with 10 bases separating them. This CDR3 region has 16 residues. Germline V gene sequence: CDR1 MDHEN, CDR2 SYDVKM. The CDR3 region is CASSLWAGASNQPQHF. CDR3 coding DNA: TGTGCCAGCAGTTTATGGGCGGGGGCGAGCAATCAGCCCCAGCATTTT.

J is TRBJ2-1 and V is TRBV1; the D call in the table, TRBD1, was not verified against the DNA. TRBV1 is flagged as a pseudogene. The CDR3 extends over 15 amino acids. The CDR3 DNA sequence: TGCACCAGCAGGGGGGACAGCAGTTATATAAATGAGCAGTTCTTC. Translated: CTSRGDSSYINEQFF.

This chain uses TRBV6-1 with TRBJ2-7; 8 bases agree with TRBD2. The germline V gene encodes CDR1 MNHNS and CDR2 SASEGT. J gave up 1 base and V 7 bases, and 9 bases lay outside the gene matches. The CDR3 has 15 residues. CDR3 sequence (DNA): TGTGCCAGCAACGGACTAGCTGAGGGTTCCTACGAGCAGTACTTC. Translated: CASNGLAEGSYEQYF.

The gene calls are TRBV5-1 and TRBJ1-2, with D perhaps TRBD1 (6 bases). V was trimmed by 5 bases and J by 4 bases, leaving 15 bases between them. Germline V gene data show CDR1 as SGHRS and CDR2 as YFSETQ. There are 14 residues in the CDR3. CDR3 amino acids: CASRPGVDLYGYTF. DNA of the CDR3: TGCGCCAGCAGGCCAGGGGTGGACCTCTATGGCTACACCTTC. Combining the CDR3 with reference TRBV5-1 and TRBJ1-2 gives the whole variable domain KAGVTQTPRYLIKTRGQQVTLSCSPISGHRSVSWYQQTPGQGLQFLFEYFSETQRNKGNFPGRFSGRQFSNSRSEMNVSTLELGDSALYLCASRPGVDLYGYTFGSGTRLTVV.